Shown below are 7 T cell receptor beta chains from a single sample sequenced in a study of identical twins. Each CDR3 protein gets one entry after TCRdb re-called the 5' RACE reads with MiXCR. This repertoire shows just over 500,000 distinct CDR3 sequences, 20% to 25% found once; its top ten account for roughly 0.9%. The same sample was also studied in work on T cells expressing NK-cell markers.

Material for sequencing was CD4+ T cells sorted from blood. These receptors were taken from a woman aged 18-29 years in good health.

The chain combines TRBV5-1 with TRBJ2-3; tentative D call: TRBD1 (5 bases). Trimming took off 2 bases at V and 1 base at J, with 11 bases between the two ends. The V gene's germline CDR1 is SGHRS and CDR2 YFSETQ. The CDR3 is 15 residues long. CDR3 sequence: CASSFNVRGTDTQYF. The CDR3 region has the DNA TGCGCCAGCAGCTTTAATGTCAGGGGCACAGATACGCAGTATTTT.

The chain carries TRBV12-3 or TRBV12-4 and TRBJ1-1; D gene unclear. V lost 7 bases and J 11 bases, leaving 17 bases between the germline ends. The CDR3 is made up of 12 amino acids. CDR3 sequence: CASTLITAGAFF. The CDR3 DNA reads as TGTGCCAGCACCCTCATTACGGCGGGTGCTTTCTTT.

This clonotype was detected many times. DNA of the CDR3: TGTGCCAGCAGCCCGAGGCGGGAGGCAGATACGCAGTATTTT. Translating it yields CASSPRREADTQYF. The chain joins TRBV12-3 or TRBV12-4 to TRBJ2-3; 8 bases align to TRBD2. The CDR3 length is 14 residues. Losses at the gene ends were 6 bases for V and 4 bases for J; bases not matched to a gene: 6.

CDR3 region: CASSLVQRQETQYF. As DNA, the CDR3 is TGTGCCAGCAGCTTAGTGCAGCGGCAAGAGACCCAGTACTTC. The chain couples TRBV11-2 to TRBJ2-5, with D tentatively TRBD2 (5 bases). The CDR3 contains 14 residues. With 1 base removed from V and 2 bases from J, the gap between germline ends came to 8 bases. Looked up from germline, CDR1 is SGHAT and CDR2 is FQNNGV.

The rearrangement joins TRBV27 to TRBJ2-4; the D is unclear. In germline, CDR1 is MNHEY, CDR2 SMNVEV (reference sequence). V lost 0 bases and J 6 bases, leaving 12 bases between the germline ends. The CDR3 covers 15 residues. For the CDR3, the DNA is TGTGCCAGCAGTTTATCTTCCGGGCACCGAAACATTCAGTACTTC. It codes for CASSLSSGHRNIQYF.

This clonotype was seen repeatedly, ten times or more. This chain links TRBV5-1 with TRBJ1-1, with TRBD1 identical over 8 bases. The CDR3 totals 16 residues. Unmatched junction bases numbered 11, after V lost 3 bases and J lost 4 bases. CDR1 SGHRS and CDR2 YFSETQ come from the germline V gene. The DNA for the CDR3 is TGCGCCAGCAGCTCGAACTCAGGGGGCTCGGGCACTGAAGCTTTCTTT. It codes for CASSSNSGGSGTEAFF. Full variable domain (missing parts from reference TRBV5-1 and TRBJ1-1): KAGVTQTPRYLIKTRGQQVTLSCSPISGHRSVSWYQQTPGQGLQFLFEYFSETQRNKGNFPGRFSGRQFSNSRSEMNVSTLELGDSALYLCASSSNSGGSGTEAFFGQGTRLTVV.

The genes are TRBV6-1 and TRBJ2-7, with TRBD1 matching 10 bases. The germline V gene has CDR1 MNHNS and CDR2 SASEGT. This CDR3 has 15 residues. J lost 4 bases, V lost 0 bases, and 3 bases had no gene match. CDR3 sequence (DNA): TGTGCCAGCAGTGAAGCCGGGACAGGGGCATACGAGCAGTACTTC. Translated, it gives CASSEAGTGAYEQYF.